The sequence of this T cell receptor (beta chain) was determined in a study of tumor and adjacent non-tumor tissue in lung cancer. As regards this clonotype: As yet, its antigen is unknown. At one boundary the junction diverges from the germline segment, which might be a read error.

Notes on the study in general: Compared with tumor, normal lung showed significantly lower TCR diversity. Higher tumor TCR diversity was associated with shorter survival. Normal lung showed higher cumulative top 100 clone frequency than tumor.

The library came from three nested PCR rounds adapted from ARM-PCR protocols. TCRdb ran MiXCR on the multiplex PCR reads and lists one entry per CDR3 protein. The sample holds roughly 43,000 distinct CDR3 sequences, roughly 60% seen once. CDR3 size: 18 residues. CDR1 MNHEY and CDR2 SVGAGI come from the germline V gene. The template was RNA from unsorted bulk tissue. The normal lung tissue was taken more than 3 cm from the tumor edge. Newly diagnosed lung cancer patients had thoracic surgery in China, August–late 2014, without prior chemotherapy. The receptor comes from a man aged 45 to 65 with non-small cell lung cancer. Sequenced input: distant non-tumor lung tissue. This sequence joins TRBV6-5 and TRBJ2-7; TRBD1 matches at 12 bases. CDR3 residues: CASSYSPGTGTGGYERYF. Here the CDR3 DNA reads TGTGCCAGCAGTTACTCTCCTGGTACCGGGACAGGGGGCTACGAGCGGTACTTC.